This T cell receptor beta chain was captured in a study of regulatory T cells in long-lasting Graves disease. Per the germline V gene, CDR1 is SEHNR and CDR2 is FQNEAQ (reference sequence). Trimming shortened V by 5 bases and J by 5 bases, and 12 bases separated the two germline ends. The CDR3 loop spans 13 amino acids. Time point described: newly diagnosed GD, antithyroid drugs for less than 3 months. From RNA extracted from PBMCs, the TCR library was made. Graves' disease was diagnosed by American Thyroid Association guidelines. For TCR beta, libraries came from iRepertoire HTBI primers and Arm-PCR of CDR3 regions. TCRdb called the multiplex PCR reads again in MiXCR, with one record for every CDR3 protein. Among 380,000 or so distinct CDR3 sequences listed, around 15% were seen once. Study results and caveats: Under persistent disease, TRBV28, TRBJ1-2 and TRBJ2-5 were used preferentially.

This clonotype was recorded many times. Its antigen remains unknown. Another study also made use of these data, one on T cells in Graves' hyperthyroidism and ophthalmopathy.

The source is a woman aged 18-35 years with Graves disease. J is TRBJ1-1 and V is TRBV7-9, with D tentatively TRBD1 (6 bases). The specimen was peripheral blood mononuclear cells (PBMCs), collected at new diagnosis, from a patient treated with antithyroid drugs. Here the CDR3 reads CASSGQSATEAFF. The CDR3, as DNA: TGTGCCAGCAGCGGACAGAGTGCTACTGAAGCTTTCTTT.